This T cell receptor beta chain was retrieved from a study of cytomegalovirus exposure and HLA in healthy donors (dated by TCRdb to 2016 to 2017). For context, the study as a whole: An earlier analysis of some 500 of the donors reported 250 to 350 Gb of sequence data and around 120 million unique TCR beta sequences from 190 million or so T cells. An early release covering roughly 640 HLA-typed donors comprised approximately 300 gigabases of sequencing data and 85 million to 100 million unique TCR sequences. The genetic ancestry cluster associated with self-reported Caucasian donors included 65% to 90% of the 300 to 400 genotyped donors. The study was designed to test whether signatures of past pathogen exposure could be identified by cataloging public T cell receptors. The study used immunosequencing to profile the T cell repertoires of about 670 subjects and linked those repertoires to cytomegalovirus serostatus. Along with the roughly 700-subject first cohort, a separate validation cohort of over a hundred different subjects was used. High-throughput TCR immunosequencing, statistical association of individual TCRs with disease status, and machine learning were combined to predict cytomegalovirus infection status. In a later analysis, previously published TCR beta repertoires from 500 to 750 donors were re-analyzed and high-resolution HLA genotyping was added so that TCR occurrence patterns could be studied. Rather than using new phenotypic data, the later analysis identified candidate immune exposures from TCR beta sequences and from how often those sequences occurred across donors. An earlier analysis of around 540 of the donors applied high-throughput TCR beta sequencing to assess whether each TCR beta V gene segment acted as functional or pseudogenic. Donor age, sex, ethnicity and CMV serostatus were compiled alongside the repertoire data. In a later genetic analysis, genome-wide SNP genotypes for about three fifths of the roughly 670 donors were used, and that subset was treated as a discovery cohort. Every repertoire in the discovery cohort had been generated on one and the same sequencing platform. Class I and class II HLA loci were covered by the typing at four-digit resolution. The number of typed donors differed by locus: roughly 620-630 for A, B, C, DRB1 and DQB1; some 500 for DQA1; some 610 for DPA1; and roughly 470 for DPB1. A few DR-DQ haplotypes were handled as single units for association and clustering because linkage in the cohort was strong. Across around 400 genotyped donors of the cohort, an average of approximately 240,000 unique TCR beta nucleotide sequences per donor were sequenced, and roughly a sixth of those sequences were non-productive.

For this clone: Its antigen is currently not known. The sample holds no much larger clone one base away, and base qualities are not on file.

The CDR3, from cysteine to phenylalanine, totals 15 residues. The entry retains the CDR3 DNA only, 45 bases that are in frame from base 1. Unmatched junction bases come to 4, with V trimmed by 0 bases and J by 6 bases. The germline V gene (reference sequence) sets CDR1 to LNHNV and CDR2 to YYDKDF. Study-wide findings and limitations: Most CMV-associated TCR beta chains appeared to be HLA-restricted in a later analysis, and the HLA associations seemed to be driven largely by CMV exposure. When HLA alleles, especially DR and DQ, strongly co-occurred, TCR associations were difficult to assign to individual alleles. The classifier was reported to diagnose cytomegalovirus status with high specificity and sensitivity in both the original cohort and the validation cohort. In a later genetic analysis, a missense DCLRE1C variant was associated with V-gene and J-gene trimming of TCR beta chains, and the association was replicated in an independent cohort. Three of the identified cytomegalovirus-associated TCR beta chains were confirmed in vitro to be specific for cytomegalovirus antigens. In a later analysis, HLA-associated TCR beta chains showed more clonal expansion and lower generation probabilities than non-associated chains that were equally common. Broadly in line with IMGT annotations, most TCR beta V segments showed up in productive rearrangements about 90% or about 30% of the time in an earlier analysis of approximately 600 of the donors. Immune exposure information for the cohort was limited to CMV serostatus. In a later genetic analysis, fewer N-insertions in productive TCRs were reported among donors in an Asian-associated ancestry cluster than the approximately 630-donor mean. In the study, some 160 TCR beta chains were listed as associated with cytomegalovirus. In this cohort, only TCR beta chains were sequenced, and detectable features were limited by the absence of alpha or paired-chain data. Because counts were too low, around 17 rarely observed V segments, including chromosome 9 orphons, were left out of the earlier analysis of a few hundred of the donors. Correlated functional status among segregating V segments might be attributable to linkage disequilibrium, but an unknown experimental factor could not be ruled out. Some IMGT-functional V segments, including TRBV6-2 and TRBV6-3, could not be told apart with the 87-base-pair reads, so those segments were excluded. According to a later analysis, parvovirus B19, influenza, CMV and Epstein-Barr virus appeared linked to several top co-occurrence clusters. In a later analysis, about 17,000 TCR beta sequences were associated with specific HLA alleles at a false discovery rate of 0.05. A further reported finding was that TCR beta sequences accurately predicted the HLA-A and HLA-B alleles for most subjects in the first cohort. Roughly uniform sequencing depth across donors was assumed in presence/absence analyses, although this assumption may not hold. In a later analysis, TCR association rates were found to vary across HLA loci, with the most associated TCRs seen for DRB1 alleles and the fewest for HLA-C alleles. Because HLA typing was missing for some donors at each locus, association tests included only the typed subset. Most TCR sequences were seen in very few donors, while some public TCRs were found in many individuals. The sequencing pipeline was judged likely to have produced a cluster of highly shared sequence variants as a technical artifact. The authors suggested that the approach could potentially be generalized to other disease states and immunological phenotypes.

The cohort consisted of 600 or so healthy bone marrow donors. At the time of sampling, every cohort member was nominally healthy, though immune exposures that went unrecorded were likely present. The donor was CMV seropositive and belonged to the group of over 250 seropositive cohort members. Every donor gave a peripheral blood sample, and the peripheral blood mononuclear cells from that sample were used for TCR beta sequencing. Genomic DNA extraction from the blood cell samples was performed with the Qiagen DNeasy Blood Extraction Kit. Library preparation employed the immunoSEQ multiplex PCR assay. A mixture of 60 forward primers for TCR Vbeta segments and 13 reverse primers for TCR Jbeta segments was used in the multiplex PCR. The CDR3 region of rearranged TCR beta genes was amplified from genomic DNA by a multiplex PCR assay. The amplified TCR beta libraries were sequenced on the Illumina HiSeq System as 87-base-pair reads. On the authors' methods: Across the 500 to 700 repertoires, a later analysis counted tens of millions of unique TCR beta chains, 8.5 million to 12 million of which were shared by at least two donors. Raw reads were error-corrected and collapsed into unique sequences by a nearest-neighbor algorithm in which closely related sequences were merged to remove PCR and sequencing errors. V, D and J gene segments were assigned by aligning CDR3 sequences to IMGT reference sequences. For a sequence to be retained, a match of at least six nucleotides was required to both a V gene segment and a J gene segment. Rearrangements were called productive when the CDR3 lacked stop codons and stayed in frame with V and J; all others were non-productive. CDR3 was defined according to IMGT convention as the region running from the second conserved V-encoded cysteine to the conserved J-encoded phenylalanine. In an earlier analysis of approximately 590 of the donors, sequences lacking an unambiguous match to a single V gene segment were excluded. An earlier analysis of 587 of the donors called V segments functional above 56.7% productive rearrangements and segregating when the between-donor standard deviation exceeded 5%. A statistical classification framework was built for diagnosing cytomegalovirus status from the catalog of TCR beta chain sequences. In a later analysis, V and J genes were assigned by comparing TCR nucleotide sequences against IMGT/GENE-DB human TR gene sequences. A later analysis assigned CDR3 sequences and most-parsimonious VDJ recombination scenarios with the TCRdist pipeline. A later analysis defined each TCR beta chain by its CDR3 amino acid sequence plus V-gene family, and excluded reads lacking a unique V-gene family. To address suspected cross-contamination and a sequencing artifact, a later analysis removed 592 highly shared, low-generation-probability nucleotide sequences. A later analysis calculated a clonal expansion index for each public chain from normalized within-repertoire ranks of inferred template counts. In a later analysis, generation probabilities were computed using a VDJ recombination model fitted to out-of-frame rearrangements, and the results were checked against IGoR. A later analysis scored TCR-TCR, TCR-HLA and TCR-CMV co-occurrence with hypergeometric tests, applying a repertoire-size bias correction to TCR pairs. A later analysis estimated false discovery rates by permuting HLA or CMV assignments 20 times. In a later analysis, co-occurring TCRs were grouped using DBSCAN, with TCRdist sequence similarity added in when clustering inside HLA-allele-positive subsets. For co-occurrence clustering, repertoires with fewer than 30,000 or more than 120,000 public chains were excluded, along with roughly five repertoires with anomalous nucleotide sharing. TCRdb limited this immuneACCESS table to in-frame rearrangements with V and J called. A share of clones is missing; checked studies link under half to unresolved V genes, and the rest is unexplained. The V and J calls and clone size are taken from that table; D and trimming were inferred from the DNA. This sample holds roughly 150,000 clones; approximately 80% were observed only once. Together, the top ten hold 5.5% to 7.5% of the sample.

The sequence came from a woman between 40 and 55 years old in good health and CMV-seropositive. The sample consisted of PBMCs. Here the chain combines TRBV15 and TRBJ2-7; the junction holds 11 bases that match TRBD1. The CDR3 region has the sequence CATSRERTGGREQYF. In nucleotides, the sequence is TGTGCCACCAGCAGAGAACGGACAGGGGGCCGCGAGCAGTACTTC.